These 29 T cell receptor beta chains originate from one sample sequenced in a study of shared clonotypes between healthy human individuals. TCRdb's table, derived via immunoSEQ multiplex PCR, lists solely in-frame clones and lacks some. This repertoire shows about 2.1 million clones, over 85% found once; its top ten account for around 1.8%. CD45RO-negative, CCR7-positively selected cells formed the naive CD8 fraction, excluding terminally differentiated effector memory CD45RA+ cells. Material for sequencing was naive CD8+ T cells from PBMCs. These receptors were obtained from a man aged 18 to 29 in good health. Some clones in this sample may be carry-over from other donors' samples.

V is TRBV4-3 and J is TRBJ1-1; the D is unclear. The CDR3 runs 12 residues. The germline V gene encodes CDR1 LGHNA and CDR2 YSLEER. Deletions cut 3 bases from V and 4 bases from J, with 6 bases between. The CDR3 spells CASSQDFTEAFF. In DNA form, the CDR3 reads TGCGCCAGCAGCCAGGACTTCACTGAAGCTTTCTTT.

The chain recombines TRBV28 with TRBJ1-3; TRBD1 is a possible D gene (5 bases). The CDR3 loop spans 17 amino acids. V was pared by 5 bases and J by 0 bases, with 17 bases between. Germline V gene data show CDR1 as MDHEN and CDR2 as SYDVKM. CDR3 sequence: CASSPLGEGNSGNTIYF. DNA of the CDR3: TGTGCCAGCAGTCCGCTAGGCGAGGGGAACTCTGGAAACACCATATATTTT.

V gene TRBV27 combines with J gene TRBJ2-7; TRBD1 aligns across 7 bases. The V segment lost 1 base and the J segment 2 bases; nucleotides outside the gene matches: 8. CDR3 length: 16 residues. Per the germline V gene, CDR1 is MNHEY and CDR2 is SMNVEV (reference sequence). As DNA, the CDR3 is TGTGCCAGCAGTTTATACCCCGGGACAGCTACCTACGAGCAGTACTTC. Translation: CASSLYPGTATYEQYF.

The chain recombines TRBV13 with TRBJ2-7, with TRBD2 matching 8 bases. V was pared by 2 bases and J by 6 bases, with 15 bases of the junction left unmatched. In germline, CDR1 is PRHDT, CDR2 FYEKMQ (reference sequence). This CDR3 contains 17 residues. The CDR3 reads CASSLRTGIGRASEQYF. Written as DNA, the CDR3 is TGTGCCAGCAGCTTAAGGACGGGAATCGGGAGGGCCTCCGAGCAGTACTTC.

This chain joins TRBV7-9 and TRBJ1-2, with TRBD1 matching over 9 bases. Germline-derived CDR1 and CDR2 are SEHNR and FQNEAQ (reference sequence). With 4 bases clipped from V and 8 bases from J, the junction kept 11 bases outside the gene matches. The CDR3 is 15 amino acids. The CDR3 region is CASSSTRTGAGGYTF. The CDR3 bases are TGTGCCAGCAGCTCCACCCGGACAGGGGCTGGGGGCTACACCTTC.

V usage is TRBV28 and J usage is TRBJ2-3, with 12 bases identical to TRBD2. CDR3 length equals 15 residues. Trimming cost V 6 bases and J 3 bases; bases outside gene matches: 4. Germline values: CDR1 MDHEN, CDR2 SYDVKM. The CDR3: CASSRGLAGTDTQYF. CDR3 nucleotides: TGTGCCAGCAGCCGCGGACTAGCGGGAACAGATACGCAGTATTTT.

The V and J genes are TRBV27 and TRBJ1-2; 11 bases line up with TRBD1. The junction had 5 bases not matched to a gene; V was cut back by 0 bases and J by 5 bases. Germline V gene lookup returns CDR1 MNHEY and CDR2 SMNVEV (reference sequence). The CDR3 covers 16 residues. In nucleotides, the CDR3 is TGTGCCAGCAGTTTATCCAACGGACAGGGGGCATATGGCTACACCTTC. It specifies CASSLSNGQGAYGYTF.

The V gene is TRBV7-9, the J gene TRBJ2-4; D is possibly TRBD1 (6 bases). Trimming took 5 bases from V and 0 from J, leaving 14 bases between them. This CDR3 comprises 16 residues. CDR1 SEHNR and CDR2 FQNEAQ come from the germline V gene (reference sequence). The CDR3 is CASSLGTSLAKNIQYF. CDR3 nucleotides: TGTGCCAGCAGCCTAGGGACAAGTTTAGCCAAAAACATTCAGTACTTC.

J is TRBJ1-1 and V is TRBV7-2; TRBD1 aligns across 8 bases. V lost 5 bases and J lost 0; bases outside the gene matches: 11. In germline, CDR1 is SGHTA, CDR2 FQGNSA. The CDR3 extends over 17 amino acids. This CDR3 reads CASSPLSGTGMNTEAFF. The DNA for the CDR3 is TGTGCCAGCAGCCCGCTCTCCGGGACAGGCATGAACACTGAAGCTTTCTTT.

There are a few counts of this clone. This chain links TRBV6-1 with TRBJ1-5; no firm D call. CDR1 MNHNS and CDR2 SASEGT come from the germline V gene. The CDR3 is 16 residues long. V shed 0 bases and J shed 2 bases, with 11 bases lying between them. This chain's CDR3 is CASSEASGKGNQPQHF. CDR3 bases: TGTGCCAGCAGTGAAGCTTCCGGGAAGGGCAATCAGCCCCAGCATTTT.

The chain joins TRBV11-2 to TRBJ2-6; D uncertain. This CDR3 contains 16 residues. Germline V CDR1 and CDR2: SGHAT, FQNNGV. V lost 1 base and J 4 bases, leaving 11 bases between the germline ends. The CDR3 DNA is TGTGCCAGCAGCTTAGCCCTCCTAGGGGGGGCCAACGTCCTGACTTTC. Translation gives CASSLALLGGANVLTF.

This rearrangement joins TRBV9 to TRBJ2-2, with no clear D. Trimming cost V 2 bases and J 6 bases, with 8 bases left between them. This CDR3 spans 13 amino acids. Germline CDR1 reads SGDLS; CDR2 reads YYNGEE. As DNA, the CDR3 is TGTGCCAGCAGCGTGACTCCTGCCGGGGAGCTGTTTTTT. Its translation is CASSVTPAGELFF.

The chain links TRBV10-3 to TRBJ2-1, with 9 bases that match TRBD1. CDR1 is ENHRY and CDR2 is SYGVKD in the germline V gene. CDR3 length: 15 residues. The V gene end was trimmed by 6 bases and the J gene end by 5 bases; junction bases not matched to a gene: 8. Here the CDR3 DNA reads TGTGCCATCAGGCGTCGGGACAGGGACCACAATGAGCAGTTCTTC. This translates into CAIRRRDRDHNEQFF.

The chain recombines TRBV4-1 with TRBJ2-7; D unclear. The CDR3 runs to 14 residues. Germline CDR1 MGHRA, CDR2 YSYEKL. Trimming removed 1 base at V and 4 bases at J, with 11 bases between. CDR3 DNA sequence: TGCGCCAGCAGCCAAGTTAACGCTGAATACGAGCAGTACTTC. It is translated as CASSQVNAEYEQYF.

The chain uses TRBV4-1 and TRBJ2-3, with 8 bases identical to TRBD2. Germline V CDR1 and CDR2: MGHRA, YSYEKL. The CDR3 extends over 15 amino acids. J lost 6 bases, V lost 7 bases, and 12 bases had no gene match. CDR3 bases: TGCGCCAGCACCCGAGCAACGGGAGGGCGGGATACGCAGTATTTT. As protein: CASTRATGGRDTQYF.

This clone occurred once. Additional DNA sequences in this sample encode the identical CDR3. CDR3 sequence: CAISLGPGGTQYF. In DNA, the CDR3 is TGTGCCATCAGCTTGGGACCCGGGGGTACGCAGTATTTT. This rearrangement joins TRBV10-3 to TRBJ2-3, with a tentative D call TRBD2 (6 bases). CDR1 and CDR2 (germline): ENHRY, SYGVKD. The CDR3 covers 13 residues. Trimming removed 6 bases at V and 8 bases at J, with 15 bases between.

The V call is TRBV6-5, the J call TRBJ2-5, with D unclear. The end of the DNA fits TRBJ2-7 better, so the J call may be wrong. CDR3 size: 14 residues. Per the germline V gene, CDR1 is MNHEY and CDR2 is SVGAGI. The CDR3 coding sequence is TGTGCCAGCAGTTACTCAGCACGCACCTACGAGCAGTACTTC. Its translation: CASSYSARTYEQYF.

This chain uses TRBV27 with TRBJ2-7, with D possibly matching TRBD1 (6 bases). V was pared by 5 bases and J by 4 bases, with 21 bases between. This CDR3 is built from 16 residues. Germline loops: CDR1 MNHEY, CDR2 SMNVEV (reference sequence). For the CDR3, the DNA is TGTGCCAGCAGTAGAAGAGCTCAGGGGATCGGGTACGAGCAGTACTTC. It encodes CASSRRAQGIGYEQYF.

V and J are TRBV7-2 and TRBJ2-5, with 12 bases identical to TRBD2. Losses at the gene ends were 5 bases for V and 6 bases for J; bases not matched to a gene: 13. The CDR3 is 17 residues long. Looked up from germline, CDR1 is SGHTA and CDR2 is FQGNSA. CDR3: CASSPNLAGGGGKTQYF. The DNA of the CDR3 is TGTGCCAGCAGCCCGAACCTAGCGGGAGGGGGCGGGAAGACCCAGTACTTC.

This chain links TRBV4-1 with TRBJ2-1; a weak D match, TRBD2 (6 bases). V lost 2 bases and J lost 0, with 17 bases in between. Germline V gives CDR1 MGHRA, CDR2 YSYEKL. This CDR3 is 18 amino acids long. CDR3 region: CASSQLMGGYSSYNEQFF. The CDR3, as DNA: TGCGCCAGCAGCCAACTTATGGGGGGTTATAGCTCCTACAATGAGCAGTTCTTC.

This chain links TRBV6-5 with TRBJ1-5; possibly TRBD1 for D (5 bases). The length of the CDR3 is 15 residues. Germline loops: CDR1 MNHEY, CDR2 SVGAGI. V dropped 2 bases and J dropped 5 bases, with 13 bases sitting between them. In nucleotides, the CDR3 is TGTGCCAGCAGTTACGGGGCAGGGATACATCAGCCCCAGCATTTT. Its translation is CASSYGAGIHQPQHF.

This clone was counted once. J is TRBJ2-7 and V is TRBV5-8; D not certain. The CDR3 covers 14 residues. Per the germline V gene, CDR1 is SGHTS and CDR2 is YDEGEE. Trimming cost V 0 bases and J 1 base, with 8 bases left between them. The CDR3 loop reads CASSLEGTSYEQYF. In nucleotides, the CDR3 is TGTGCCAGCAGCTTGGAAGGCACATCCTACGAGCAGTACTTC. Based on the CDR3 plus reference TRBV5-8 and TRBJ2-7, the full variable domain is EAGVTQSPTHLIKTRGQQATLRCSPISGHTSVYWYQQALGLGLQFLLWYDEGEERNRGNFPPRFSGRQFPNYSSELNVNALELEDSALYLCASSLEGTSYEQYFGPGTRLTVT.

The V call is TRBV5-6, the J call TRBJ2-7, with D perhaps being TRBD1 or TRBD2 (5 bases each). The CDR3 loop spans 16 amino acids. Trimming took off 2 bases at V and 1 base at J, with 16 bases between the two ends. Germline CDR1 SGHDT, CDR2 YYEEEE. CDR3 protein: CASSLPQGRASYEQYF. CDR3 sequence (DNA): TGTGCCAGCAGCTTACCCCAGGGACGGGCTTCCTACGAGCAGTACTTC.

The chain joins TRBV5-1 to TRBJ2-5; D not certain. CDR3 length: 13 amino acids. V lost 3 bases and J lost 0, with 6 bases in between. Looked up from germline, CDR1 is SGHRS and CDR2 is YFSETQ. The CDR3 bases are TGCGCCAGCAGCTGGCGGTACCAAGAGACCCAGTACTTC. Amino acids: CASSWRYQETQYF.

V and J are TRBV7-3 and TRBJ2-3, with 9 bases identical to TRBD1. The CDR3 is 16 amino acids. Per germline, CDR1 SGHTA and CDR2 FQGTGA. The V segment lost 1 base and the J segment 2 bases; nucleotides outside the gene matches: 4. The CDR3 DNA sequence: TGTGCCAGCAGCTTAATTGGGACAGGGTTCACAGATACGCAGTATTTT. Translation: CASSLIGTGFTDTQYF.

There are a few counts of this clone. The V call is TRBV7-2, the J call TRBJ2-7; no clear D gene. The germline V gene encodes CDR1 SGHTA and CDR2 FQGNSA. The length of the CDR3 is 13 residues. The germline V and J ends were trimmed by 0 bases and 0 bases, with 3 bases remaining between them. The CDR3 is CASSLAASYEQYF. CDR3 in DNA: TGTGCCAGCAGCTTAGCGGCCTCCTACGAGCAGTACTTC.

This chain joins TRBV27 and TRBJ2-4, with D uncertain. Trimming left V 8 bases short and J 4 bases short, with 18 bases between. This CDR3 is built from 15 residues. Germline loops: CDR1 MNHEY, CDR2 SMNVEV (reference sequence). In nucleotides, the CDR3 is TGTGCCAGCTCCTCCCTCAACATACAAAAAAACATTCAGTACTTC. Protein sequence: CASSSLNIQKNIQYF.

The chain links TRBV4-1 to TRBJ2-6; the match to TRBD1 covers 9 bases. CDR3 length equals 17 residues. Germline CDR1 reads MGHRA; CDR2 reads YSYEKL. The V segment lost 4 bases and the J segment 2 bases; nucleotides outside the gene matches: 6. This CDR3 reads CASSPGQGRTGANVLTF. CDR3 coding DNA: TGCGCCAGCAGCCCCGGACAGGGGAGAACTGGGGCCAACGTCCTGACTTTC.

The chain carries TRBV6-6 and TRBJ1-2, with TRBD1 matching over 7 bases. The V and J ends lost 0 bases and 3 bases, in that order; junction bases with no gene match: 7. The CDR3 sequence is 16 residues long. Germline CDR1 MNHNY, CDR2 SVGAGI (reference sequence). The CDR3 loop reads CASSYSKSTGDYGYTF. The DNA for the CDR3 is TGTGCCAGCAGTTACTCGAAAAGTACAGGGGACTATGGCTACACCTTC.